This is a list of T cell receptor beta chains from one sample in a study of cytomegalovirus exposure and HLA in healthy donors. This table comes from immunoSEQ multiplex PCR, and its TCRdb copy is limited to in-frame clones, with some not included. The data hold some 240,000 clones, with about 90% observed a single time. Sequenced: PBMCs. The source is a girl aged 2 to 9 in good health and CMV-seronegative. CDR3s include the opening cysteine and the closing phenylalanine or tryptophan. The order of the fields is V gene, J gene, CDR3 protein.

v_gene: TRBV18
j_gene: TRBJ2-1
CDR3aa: CASSPGSSSSYNEQFF

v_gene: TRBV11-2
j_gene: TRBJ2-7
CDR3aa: CASSSGLAGGSQYF

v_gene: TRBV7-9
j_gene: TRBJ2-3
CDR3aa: CASSSNRVAGGADTQYF

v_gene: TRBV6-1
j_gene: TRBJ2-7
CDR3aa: CASSNRGGGEQYF

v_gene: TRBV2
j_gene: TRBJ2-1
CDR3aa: CASPGGTSGIGEQFF

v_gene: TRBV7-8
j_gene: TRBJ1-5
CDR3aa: CASSLRPTGMDQPQHF

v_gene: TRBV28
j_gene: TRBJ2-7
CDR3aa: CASSFLGRPVDEQYF

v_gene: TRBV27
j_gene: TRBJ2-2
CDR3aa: CASSLVTTGELFF

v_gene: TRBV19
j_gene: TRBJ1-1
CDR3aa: CASSIDMNTEAFF

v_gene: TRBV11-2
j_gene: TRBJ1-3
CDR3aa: CASSLEGGTGNTIYF

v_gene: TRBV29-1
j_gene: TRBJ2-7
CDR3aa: CSAQQGSYEQYF

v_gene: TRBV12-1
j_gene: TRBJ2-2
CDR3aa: CASVLANGRAGTGELFF

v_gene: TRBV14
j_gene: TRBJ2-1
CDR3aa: CASSQASHEQFF

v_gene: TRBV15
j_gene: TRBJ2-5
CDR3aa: CATSRDQGAGETQYF

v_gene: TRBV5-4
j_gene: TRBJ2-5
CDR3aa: CASSLESSGSRGETQYF

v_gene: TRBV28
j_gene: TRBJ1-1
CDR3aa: CASSLLQGTVITEAFF

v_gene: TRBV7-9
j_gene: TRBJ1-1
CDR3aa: CASVTGTGGAHTEAFF

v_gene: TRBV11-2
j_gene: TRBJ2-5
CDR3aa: CASSSSRGDRKETQYF

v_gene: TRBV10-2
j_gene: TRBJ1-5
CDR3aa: CASSDPGQGQPQHF

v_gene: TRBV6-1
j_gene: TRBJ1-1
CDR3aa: CASRAGDRGFTEAFF

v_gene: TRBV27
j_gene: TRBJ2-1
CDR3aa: CASSYTLGNEQFF

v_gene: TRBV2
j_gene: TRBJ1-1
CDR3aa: CASRATVYREAFF

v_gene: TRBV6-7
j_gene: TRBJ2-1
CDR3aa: CASSPGLAGEDEQFF

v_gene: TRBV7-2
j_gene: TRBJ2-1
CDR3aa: CASSLVFLAVNNEQFF

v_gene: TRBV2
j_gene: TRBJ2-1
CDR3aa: CASSASRLAGVVGEQFF

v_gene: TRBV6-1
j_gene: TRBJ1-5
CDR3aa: CASKETTYQPQHF

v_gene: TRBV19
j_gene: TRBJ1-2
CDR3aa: CASTPGDRAYGYTF